Below are 26 T cell receptor beta chains sequenced from a single sample in a study of T-cell reconstitution after alpha-beta-depleted transplantation in children. The TCRbeta library was prepared with unique molecular identifiers. TCRdb re-derived calls from the PCR reads in MiXCR, one entry per CDR3 protein. The sample contains 600,000 to 700,000 distinct CDR3 sequences, roughly 15% of which appear only once. The sequencing used PBMCs from the stem cell graft donor, collected from the stem cell graft. These receptor sequences come from a human donor who donated a stem cell graft to a child with acute myeloid leukemia.

This clonotype turned up a few times. CDR3 coding DNA: TGCGCCAGCAAGGTGGGACAGGGAGGTTCTGGCTACACCTTC. As protein: CASKVGQGGSGYTF. The rearrangement joins TRBV5-1 to TRBJ1-2; TRBD1 agrees at 9 bases. Germline V gene data show CDR1 as SGHRS and CDR2 as YFSETQ. The CDR3 length is 14 residues. Unmatched junction bases numbered 10, after V lost 6 bases and J lost 7 bases.

The chain recombines TRBV11-2 with TRBJ1-2; D may be TRBD1 (6 bases). Between the trimmed V and J ends, which lost 0 bases and 7 bases, there was a span of 21 bases. Germline V gene sequence: CDR1 SGHAT, CDR2 FQNNGV. The length of the CDR3 is 17 residues. The CDR3 DNA is TGTGCCAGCAGCTTAGATCTACAGGGAGAAGTTTCCATTGGCTACACCTTC. This gives the protein CASSLDLQGEVSIGYTF.

Concerning this clonotype itself: The junction and the germline gene differ at one end; a read error may be behind it. The chain links TRBV6-5 to TRBJ1-1; unclear D gene. The germline V gene encodes CDR1 MNHEY and CDR2 SVGAGI. The CDR3 sequence is 13 residues long. Here the CDR3 reads CASSYEMNTGAFF. CDR3 bases: TGTGCCAGCAGTTACGAAATGAACACTGGAGCTTTCTTT.

This clonotype was recorded a few times. The CDR3 DNA follows: TGCGCCAGCAGCCCCAGGGATTTTGACACTGAAGCTTTCTTT. Amino acid sequence: CASSPRDFDTEAFF. This chain uses TRBV5-1 with TRBJ1-1; perhaps TRBD1 as D (5 bases). CDR3 size: 14 residues. Germline V gene data show CDR1 as SGHRS and CDR2 as YFSETQ. V shed 4 bases and J shed 3 bases, with 13 bases lying between them.

This clonotype was seen a few times. The CDR3 DNA is TGTGCCAGCAGAAATCCGGGACCGAACACTGAAGCTTTCTTT. As protein: CASRNPGPNTEAFF. The V call is TRBV27, the J call TRBJ1-1, with a tentative D call TRBD1 (5 bases). Germline CDR1 MNHEY, CDR2 SMNVEV (reference sequence). The CDR3 loop spans 14 amino acids. Trimming left V 6 bases short and J 1 base short, with 12 bases between.

This clonotype turned up a few times. The rearrangement links TRBV20-1 to TRBJ2-7; D ambiguous. CDR1 is DFQATT and CDR2 is SNEGSKA in the germline V gene (reference sequence). The V gene lost 2 bases and the J gene lost 0 bases, with 11 bases spanning the gap. The CDR3 contains 14 residues. The CDR3 region has the DNA TGCAGTGCTAGATGGCATGGTGGCTCCTACGAGCAGTACTTC. Translated: CSARWHGGSYEQYF.

V gene TRBV27 combines with J gene TRBJ1-5; D ambiguous. The CDR3 sequence is 15 residues long. Trimming cost V 0 bases and J 7 bases, with 13 bases left between them. Germline V gene sequence: CDR1 MNHEY, CDR2 SMNVEV (reference sequence). The CDR3 region has the DNA TGTGCCAGCAGTTTATCCGGGTTAGGAGGACAGCCCCAGCATTTT. It specifies CASSLSGLGGQPQHF.

This clonotype was observed a few times. This chain uses TRBV6-2 or TRBV6-3 with TRBJ1-2; maybe TRBD1 (5 bases). This CDR3 region has 12 residues. V gave up 2 bases and J gave up 6 bases, with 7 bases separating them. Germline CDR1 is MNHEY and CDR2 is SVGEGT. This chain's CDR3 is CASSYVGDGYTF. Written as DNA, the CDR3 is TGTGCCAGCAGTTACGTAGGGGATGGCTACACCTTC.

This clonotype was counted many times. This sequence joins TRBV20-1 and TRBJ1-2, with 7 bases aligning to TRBD1. There are 12 residues in the CDR3. CDR1 DFQATT and CDR2 SNEGSKA come from the germline V gene (reference sequence). V lost 6 bases to trimming and J lost 4 bases; unmatched junction nucleotides: 5. The CDR3 region is CSAPGGGYGYTF. The CDR3, as DNA: TGCAGTGCGCCAGGGGGAGGCTATGGCTACACCTTC.

This clonotype was observed at least ten times. The rearrangement links TRBV5-1 to TRBJ2-7; 8 bases map to TRBD1. CDR3 size: 14 residues. The germline gives CDR1 SGHRS, CDR2 YFSETQ. J gave up 4 bases and V 4 bases, and 7 bases lay outside the gene matches. The CDR3 DNA reads as TGCGCCAGCAGCACCGGACAGGGCGCGTACGAGCAGTACGTC. It translates to CASSTGQGAYEQYV.

V is TRBV27 and J is TRBJ1-5; the D gene is possibly TRBD1 (5 bases). V was pared by 6 bases and J by 4 bases, with 10 bases between. Per germline, CDR1 MNHEY and CDR2 SMNVEV (reference sequence). The CDR3 covers 13 residues. DNA of the CDR3: TGTGCCAGCAGCCGGGGGGTAAATCAGCCCCAGCATTTT. Translation gives CASSRGVNQPQHF.

Ten or more counts support this clonotype. The chain combines TRBV29-1 with TRBJ1-2, with 7 bases aligning to TRBD1. This CDR3 has 13 amino acids. V lost 7 bases and J lost 4; bases outside the gene matches: 9. Germline CDR1 is SQVTM and CDR2 is ANQGSEA. The CDR3 DNA sequence: TGCAGCGGGGGGGACAGCGCCCCCTATGGCTACACCTTC. As protein: CSGGDSAPYGYTF.

This clonotype was counted ten times or more. The chain is built from TRBV7-8 and TRBJ2-2; D unresolved. The CDR3 loop spans 14 amino acids. V was shortened by 2 bases and J by 8 bases, with 12 bases between the two germline ends. The germline V gene encodes CDR1 SGHVS and CDR2 FQNEAQ. CDR3 nucleotide sequence: TGTGCCAGCAGCTTAACCCCACTTGTGGGGGAGCTGTTTTTT. Translating gives CASSLTPLVGELFF.

The gene calls are TRBV25-1 and TRBJ2-2; D is undetermined. The germline V and J ends were trimmed by 1 base and 1 base, with 19 bases remaining between them. Germline CDR1 MGHDK, CDR2 SYGVNS. The CDR3 covers 19 residues. The CDR3 sequence is CASSEFFSKPLGNTGELFF. For the CDR3, the DNA is TGTGCCAGCAGTGAATTCTTCTCTAAGCCTCTTGGGAACACCGGGGAGCTGTTTTTT.

This clonotype occurred many times. The chain links TRBV20-1 to TRBJ2-5; 8 bases are shared with TRBD1. Trimming at V came to 6 bases and at J to 4 bases, leaving 7 bases not matched to a gene. CDR3 length equals 13 residues. Germline V gene lookup returns CDR1 DFQATT and CDR2 SNEGSKA (reference sequence). The CDR3 reads CSAPTGGGETQYF. In nucleotides, the CDR3 is TGCAGTGCCCCAACAGGGGGAGGAGAGACCCAGTACTTC.

Ten or more counts support this clonotype. The CDR3 is CSVTTGEATDTQYF. The CDR3 DNA follows: TGCAGCGTAACTACAGGGGAAGCCACAGATACGCAGTATTTT. The rearrangement links TRBV29-1 to TRBJ2-3, with 7 nucleotides matching TRBD1. V shed 6 bases, J shed 2 bases, and the junction held 8 bases outside the gene matches. The CDR3 has 14 amino acids. From germline, CDR1 is SQVTM and CDR2 ANQGSEA.

This clonotype was seen only a few times. This CDR3 is CATSDGGLAGSTDTQYF. For the CDR3, the DNA is TGTGCCACCAGTGACGGAGGGCTAGCGGGGAGCACAGATACGCAGTATTTT. V is TRBV24-1 and J is TRBJ2-3, with 9 nucleotides matching TRBD2. Per the germline V gene, CDR1 is KGHDR and CDR2 is SFDVKD. V gave up 4 bases and J gave up 0 bases; unmatched junction bases: 7. The CDR3 runs 17 residues.

A few counts support this clonotype. V and J are TRBV7-2 and TRBJ1-3, with unresolved D. The V end lost 3 bases, the J end lost 0 bases, and 9 bases lay between the germline ends. CDR1 and CDR2 from the germline V gene are SGHTA and FQGNSA. The CDR3 length is 15 residues. The CDR3 DNA reads as TGTGCCAGCAGCTTGGCTTGGGGCTCTGGAAACACCATATATTTT. Translating gives CASSLAWGSGNTIYF.

The chain is built from TRBV5-1 and TRBJ2-1; TRBD1 aligns across 7 bases. The trim removed 0 bases at V and 7 bases at J, leaving 4 bases unmatched. The CDR3 totals 14 residues. Germline assignment: CDR1 SGHRS and CDR2 YFSETQ. The CDR3 DNA sequence: TGCGCCAGCAGCTTGGCTAGGGGGCTGAATGAGCAGTTCTTC. Translation: CASSLARGLNEQFF.

There are many counts of this clonotype. The chain couples TRBV20-1 to TRBJ2-5, with TRBD1 matching over 7 bases. The CDR3 contains 12 residues. Germline-derived CDR1 and CDR2 are DFQATT and SNEGSKA (reference sequence). Unmatched junction bases numbered 4, after V lost 5 bases and J lost 4 bases. CDR3 in DNA: TGCAGTGCTGGACAGGTTACAGAGACCCAGTACTTC. It is translated as CSAGQVTETQYF.

This clonotype was seen a few times. The J gene is TRBJ1-1, the V gene TRBV6-5, with D possibly being TRBD1 (6 bases). Trimming took 3 bases from V and 2 from J, leaving 13 bases between them. Germline lookup yields CDR1 MNHEY and CDR2 SVGAGI. CDR3 length equals 15 residues. The CDR3 nucleotides are TGTGCCAGCAGTTATACGGACGGGGGCAACACTGAAGCTTTCTTT. Translated: CASSYTDGGNTEAFF.

This clonotype was detected only once. The CDR3 loop is CASRSHDGNGYTF. CDR3 coding DNA: TGTGCCAGCAGATCTCATGACGGGAATGGCTACACCTTC. The rearrangement uses TRBV12-3 or TRBV12-4 and TRBJ1-2; D remains ambiguous. The V gene lost 6 bases and the J gene lost 6 bases, with 14 bases spanning the gap. This CDR3 is 13 amino acids long.

This clonotype was observed a handful of times. The chain couples TRBV29-1 to TRBJ2-6; D is perhaps TRBD2 (6 bases). V was clipped by 4 bases and J by 1 base, with 11 bases between them. The CDR3 is 15 residues long. Germline V gene sequence: CDR1 SQVTM, CDR2 ANQGSEA. CDR3 protein: CSVVWGESGANVLTF. In DNA, the CDR3 is TGCAGCGTTGTCTGGGGGGAGTCTGGGGCCAACGTCCTGACTTTC.

This clonotype appeared a few times. This chain joins TRBV5-5 and TRBJ2-1, with 8 bases lining up with TRBD2. CDR3 length equals 16 residues. Losses at the gene ends were 4 bases for V and 0 bases for J; bases not matched to a gene: 6. CDR1 is SGHKS and CDR2 is YYEKEE in the germline V gene (reference sequence). The CDR3 reads CASSLGGGLSYNEQFF. For the CDR3, the DNA is TGTGCCAGCAGCCTCGGGGGGGGCCTCTCCTACAATGAGCAGTTCTTC.

This clonotype has a count of ten or more. J is TRBJ1-1 and V is TRBV12-3 or TRBV12-4, with 7 bases aligning to TRBD1. The J segment lost 5 bases and the V segment lost 6 bases, leaving 3 bases of the junction unmatched. The CDR3 consists of 12 residues. The CDR3 protein is CASSWTGTEAFF. CDR3 DNA: TGTGCCAGCAGCTGGACAGGAACTGAAGCTTTCTTT.

This clonotype has just a few counts. The J gene is TRBJ1-1, the V gene TRBV7-9; TRBD1 might be the D (5 bases). The CDR3 length is 13 residues. Trimming removed 6 bases at V and 8 bases at J, with 16 bases between. From germline, CDR1 is SEHNR and CDR2 FQNEAQ (reference sequence). CDR3 sequence (DNA): TGTGCCAGCAGGGAAAGGGGAAGCGCAGAAGCTTTCTTT. Translated, it gives CASRERGSAEAFF.